These 10 T cell receptor beta chains were all obtained from the same sample, sequenced in a study of cytomegalovirus exposure and HLA in healthy donors. The PCR employed 60 Vbeta primers together with 13 Jbeta primers. Measured with immunoSEQ multiplex PCR; TCRdb has only the in-frame clones, and not every one. This sample's table has 130,000 or so clones. Sequencing was performed on PBMCs. These receptors originate from a woman between 35 and 50 years old in good health and CMV-seronegative.

The gene calls are TRBV10-3 and TRBJ1-3; a weak D match, TRBD1 (6 bases). Germline V gene sequence: CDR1 ENHRY, CDR2 SYGVKD. The V gene lost 2 bases and the J gene lost 4 bases, with 12 bases spanning the gap. The CDR3 is 15 amino acids. The CDR3 DNA follows: TGTGCCATCAGTGAGGTGGGGGCAAGAGGAAACACCATATATTTT. This gives the protein CAISEVGARGNTIYF.

The chain recombines TRBV28 with TRBJ2-3, with D possibly matching TRBD2 (6 bases). Germline CDR1 is MDHEN and CDR2 is SYDVKM. The V and J ends lost 2 bases and 11 bases respectively, with 17 bases between them. The CDR3 length is 14 residues. The CDR3 sequence: CASSLGGSGTLQYF. CDR3 in DNA: TGTGCCAGCAGTTTAGGCGGGTCAGGGACTCTGCAGTATTTT.

The CDR3 is CASSVDSNWDQPQHF. In DNA form, the CDR3 reads TGTGCCAGCAGCGTTGACTCTAACTGGGATCAGCCCCAGCATTTT. This chain links TRBV9 with TRBJ1-5; D gene uncertain. V lost 2 bases and J lost 5, with 14 bases in between. Germline V CDR1 and CDR2: SGDLS, YYNGEE. This CDR3 region has 15 residues.

V is TRBV5-1 and J is TRBJ2-3; D perhaps matches TRBD2 (6 bases). Trimming took 1 base from V and 4 from J, leaving 10 bases between them. Germline CDR1 SGHRS, CDR2 YFSETQ. The CDR3 spans 14 residues. CDR3 nucleotide sequence: TGCGCCAGCAGCTTGATACCGGGGGCAGATACGCAGTATTTT. Protein sequence: CASSLIPGADTQYF.

The genes are TRBV7-2 and TRBJ2-7; 7 bases map to TRBD2. The CDR3 runs 15 residues. J was trimmed by 5 bases and V by 0 bases; bases with no gene match: 7. CDR1 and CDR2 from the germline V gene are SGHTA and FQGNSA. In DNA form, the CDR3 reads TGTGCCAGCAGCTTAGCGCAGAGCGGGGTCCACGAGCAGTACTTC. Translated, it gives CASSLAQSGVHEQYF.

This chain joins TRBV2 and TRBJ2-5; TRBD2 matches 8 bases. CDR1 and CDR2 (germline): SNHLY, FYNNEI. With 8 bases clipped from V and 5 bases from J, the junction kept 7 bases outside the gene matches. There are 13 residues in the CDR3. CDR3 amino acids: CASVLERGETQYF. CDR3 nucleotide sequence: TGTGCCAGCGTCTTGGAGCGGGGGGAGACCCAGTACTTC.

V gene TRBV18 combines with J gene TRBJ2-1, with TRBD2 as a possible D gene (6 bases). From germline, CDR1 is KGHSH and CDR2 LQKENI. CDR3 size: 14 residues. V was cut by 3 bases and J by 4 bases, with 10 bases left in between. The CDR3 DNA sequence: TGTGCCAGCTCACCGGGGGGACCTTACAATGAGCAGTTCTTC. This gives the protein CASSPGGPYNEQFF.

The chain is built from TRBV19 and TRBJ1-6; D unclear. This CDR3 is 16 amino acids long. V dropped 7 bases and J dropped 10 bases, with 23 bases sitting between them. Germline loops: CDR1 LNHDA, CDR2 SQIVND (reference sequence). Here the CDR3 reads CASKLSDRGPGSPLHF. The CDR3 DNA is TGTGCCAGTAAGCTCTCGGATCGTGGGCCTGGGTCACCCCTCCACTTT.

This sequence joins TRBV6-5 and TRBJ2-1; 7 bases align to TRBD1. Per the germline V gene, CDR1 is MNHEY and CDR2 is SVGAGI. CDR3 length: 15 residues. J lost 6 bases, V lost 0 bases, and 5 bases had no gene match. The CDR3 DNA follows: TGTGCCAGCAGTTACTCAGGGGGCGCGGGCAATGAGCAGTTCTTC. Its protein product is CASSYSGGAGNEQFF.

The chain carries TRBV19 and TRBJ1-1; D call uncertain. The CDR3 sequence is 14 residues long. Germline V gene lookup returns CDR1 LNHDA and CDR2 SQIVND (reference sequence). V gave up 1 base and J gave up 0 bases, with 6 bases separating them. As DNA, the CDR3 is TGTGCCAGTAGTATAGGCCCAGTGAACACTGAAGCTTTCTTT. Its translation: CASSIGPVNTEAFF.